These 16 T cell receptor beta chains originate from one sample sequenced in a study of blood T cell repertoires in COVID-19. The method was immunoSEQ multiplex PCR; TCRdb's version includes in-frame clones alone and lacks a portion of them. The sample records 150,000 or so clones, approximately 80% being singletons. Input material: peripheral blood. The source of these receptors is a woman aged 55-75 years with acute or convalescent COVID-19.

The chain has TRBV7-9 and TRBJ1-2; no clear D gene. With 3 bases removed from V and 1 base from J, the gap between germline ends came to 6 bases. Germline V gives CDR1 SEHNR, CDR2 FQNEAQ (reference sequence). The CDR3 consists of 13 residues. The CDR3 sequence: CASSFTVNYGYTF. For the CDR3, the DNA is TGTGCCAGCAGCTTTACAGTTAACTATGGCTACACCTTC.

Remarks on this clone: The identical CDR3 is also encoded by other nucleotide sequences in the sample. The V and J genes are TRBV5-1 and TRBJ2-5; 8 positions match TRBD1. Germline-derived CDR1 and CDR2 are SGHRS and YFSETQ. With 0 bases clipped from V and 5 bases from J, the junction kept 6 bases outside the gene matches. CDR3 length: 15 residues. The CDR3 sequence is CASSLGQGMGETQYF. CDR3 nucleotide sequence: TGCGCCAGCAGCTTGGGACAGGGGATGGGCGAGACCCAGTACTTC.

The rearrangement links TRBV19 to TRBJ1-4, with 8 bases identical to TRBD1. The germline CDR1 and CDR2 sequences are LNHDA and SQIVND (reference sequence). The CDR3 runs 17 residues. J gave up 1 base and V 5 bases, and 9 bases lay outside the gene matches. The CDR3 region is CASSLWTGRETNEKLFF. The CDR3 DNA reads TGTGCCAGTAGTCTCTGGACAGGGAGGGAAACTAATGAAAAACTGTTTTTT.

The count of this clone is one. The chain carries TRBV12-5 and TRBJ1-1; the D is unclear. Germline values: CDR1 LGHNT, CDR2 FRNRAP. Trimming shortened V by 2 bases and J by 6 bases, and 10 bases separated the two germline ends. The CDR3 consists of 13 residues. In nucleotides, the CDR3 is TGTGCTAGTGGTTTGATGGTGGGCGCTGAAGCTTTCTTT. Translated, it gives CASGLMVGAEAFF.

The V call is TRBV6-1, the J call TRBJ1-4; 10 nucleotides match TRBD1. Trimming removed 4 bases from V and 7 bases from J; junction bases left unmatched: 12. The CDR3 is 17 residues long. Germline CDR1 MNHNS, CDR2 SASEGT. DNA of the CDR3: TGTGCCAGCAGTGCCGGACAGGGGGGAAGCAGAAGTGAAAAACTGTTTTTT. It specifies CASSAGQGGSRSEKLFF.

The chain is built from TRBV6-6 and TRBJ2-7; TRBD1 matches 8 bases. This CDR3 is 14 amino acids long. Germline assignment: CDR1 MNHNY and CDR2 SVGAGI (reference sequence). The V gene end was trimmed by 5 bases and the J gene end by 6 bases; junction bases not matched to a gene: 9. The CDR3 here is CASSQGTGGGEQYF. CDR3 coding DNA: TGTGCCAGCAGTCAAGGGACAGGTGGAGGCGAGCAGTACTTC.

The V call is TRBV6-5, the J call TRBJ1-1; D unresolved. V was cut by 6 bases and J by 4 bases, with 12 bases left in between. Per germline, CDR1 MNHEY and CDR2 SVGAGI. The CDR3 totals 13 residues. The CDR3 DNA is TGTGCCAGCAGACTAACCGAGGGCACTGAAGCTTTCTTT. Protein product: CASRLTEGTEAFF.

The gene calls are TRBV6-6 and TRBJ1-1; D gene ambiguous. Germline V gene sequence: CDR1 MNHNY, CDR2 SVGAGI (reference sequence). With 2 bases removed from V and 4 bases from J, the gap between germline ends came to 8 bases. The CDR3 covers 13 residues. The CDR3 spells CASSYGEGTEAFF. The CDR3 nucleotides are TGTGCCAGCAGTTACGGGGAGGGCACTGAAGCTTTCTTT.

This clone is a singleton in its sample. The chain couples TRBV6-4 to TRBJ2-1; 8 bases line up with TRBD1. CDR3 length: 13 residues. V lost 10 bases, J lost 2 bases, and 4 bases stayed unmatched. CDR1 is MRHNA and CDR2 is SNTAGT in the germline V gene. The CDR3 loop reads CATGQGPYNEQFF. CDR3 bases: TGTGCCACCGGACAGGGCCCCTACAATGAGCAGTTCTTC.

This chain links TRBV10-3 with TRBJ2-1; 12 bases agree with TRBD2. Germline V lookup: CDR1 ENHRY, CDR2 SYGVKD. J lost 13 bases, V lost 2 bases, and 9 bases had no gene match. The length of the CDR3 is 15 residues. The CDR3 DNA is TGTGCCATCAGTGAGGGACTAGCGGGATCCAGGGGACAGTTCTTC. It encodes CAISEGLAGSRGQFF.

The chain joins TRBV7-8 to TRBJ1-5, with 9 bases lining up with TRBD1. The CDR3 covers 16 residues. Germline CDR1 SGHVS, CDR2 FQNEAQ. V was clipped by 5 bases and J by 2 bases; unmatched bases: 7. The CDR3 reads CASSHNRGLGNQPQHF. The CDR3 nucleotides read TGTGCCAGCAGCCATAACAGGGGGCTCGGCAATCAGCCCCAGCATTTT.

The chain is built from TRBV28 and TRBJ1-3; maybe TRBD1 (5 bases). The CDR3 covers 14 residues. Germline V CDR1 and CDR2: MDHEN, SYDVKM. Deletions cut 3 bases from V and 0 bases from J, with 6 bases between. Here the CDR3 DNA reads TGTGCCAGCAGTTTTCAGGGCTCTGGAAACACCATATATTTT. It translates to CASSFQGSGNTIYF.

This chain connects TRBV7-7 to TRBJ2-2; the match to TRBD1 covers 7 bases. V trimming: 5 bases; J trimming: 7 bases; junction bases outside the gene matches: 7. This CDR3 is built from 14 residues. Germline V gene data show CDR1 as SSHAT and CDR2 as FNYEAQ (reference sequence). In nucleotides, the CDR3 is TGTGCCAGCAGCAACAGGGGAACGGGCGGGGAGCTGTTTTTT. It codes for CASSNRGTGGELFF. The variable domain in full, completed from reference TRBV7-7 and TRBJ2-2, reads GAGVSQSPRYKVTKRGQDVTLRCDPISSHATLYWYQQALGQGPEFLTYFNYEAQPDKSGLPSDRFSAERPEGSISTLTIQRTEQRDSAMYRCASSNRGTGGELFFGEGSRLTVL.

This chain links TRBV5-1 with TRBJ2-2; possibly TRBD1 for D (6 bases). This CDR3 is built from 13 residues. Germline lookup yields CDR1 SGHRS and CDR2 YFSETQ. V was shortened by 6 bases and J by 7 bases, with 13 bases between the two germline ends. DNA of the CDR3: TGCGCCAGCACCACACAGGGAATCGGGGAGCTGTTTTTT. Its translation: CASTTQGIGELFF.

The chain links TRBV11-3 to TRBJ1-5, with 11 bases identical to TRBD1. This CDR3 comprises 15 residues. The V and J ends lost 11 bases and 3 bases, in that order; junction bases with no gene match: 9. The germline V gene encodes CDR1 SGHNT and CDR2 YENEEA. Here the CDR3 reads CAHTAGQGVNQPQHF. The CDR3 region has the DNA TGTGCCCATACAGCGGGACAGGGGGTCAATCAGCCCCAGCATTTT.

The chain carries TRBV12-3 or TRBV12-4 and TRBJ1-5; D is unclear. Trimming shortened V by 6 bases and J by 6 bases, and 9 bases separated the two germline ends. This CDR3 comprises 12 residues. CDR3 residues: CASRSPGQPQHF. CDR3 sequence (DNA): TGTGCCAGCAGGTCCCCCGGTCAGCCCCAGCATTTT.